These 26 T cell receptor beta chains were all obtained from the same sample, sequenced in a study of control samples from healthy donors and cancer patients. Clones were read by immunoSEQ multiplex PCR, and TCRdb kept only the in-frame ones, dropping some. Of 400,000 to 450,000 clones listed, over 75% are singletons. Material for sequencing was PBMCs. All receptors come from a man in his forties with head and neck cancer.

The chain carries TRBV2 and TRBJ2-4; no clear D. CDR3 length equals 16 residues. Germline V gives CDR1 SNHLY, CDR2 FYNNEI. The V end lost 4 bases, the J end lost 0 bases, and 13 bases lay between the germline ends. The CDR3 reads CASSVVGGIAKNIQYF. The CDR3 nucleotides read TGTGCCAGCAGTGTGGTAGGCGGTATAGCCAAAAACATTCAGTACTTC.

A single count supports this clone. The chain employs TRBV6-5 and TRBJ1-1; no clear D. Per the germline V gene, CDR1 is MNHEY and CDR2 is SVGAGI. V was cut by 10 bases and J by 2 bases, with 11 bases left in between. The CDR3 totals 12 residues. The CDR3 DNA is TGTGCCAACCATGCAGGAAACACTGAAGCTTTCTTT. This encodes CANHAGNTEAFF.

The chain employs TRBV5-1 and TRBJ2-7; D is uncertain. The CDR3 is 15 residues long. V was clipped by 3 bases and J by 0 bases, with 13 bases between them. Looked up from germline, CDR1 is SGHRS and CDR2 is YFSETQ. In DNA form, the CDR3 reads TGCGCCAGCAGCTCTAGGATACTCAGCTCCTACGAGCAGTACTTC. Its protein product is CASSSRILSSYEQYF.

The rearrangement joins TRBV29-1 to TRBJ2-5; 11 bases are a match to TRBD1. The germline V gene has CDR1 SQVTM and CDR2 ANQGSEA. The CDR3 is 12 residues long. J was trimmed by 9 bases and V by 8 bases; bases with no gene match: 8. The CDR3 is CSFRDRGWSQYF. The CDR3 nucleotides read TGCAGCTTCCGGGACAGGGGGTGGTCCCAGTACTTC.

This clone was seen just once. The CDR3 DNA sequence: TGTGCCAGCAGCCCCCCTTTTGGTACACTGGTCTACGAGCAGTACTTC. Its protein product is CASSPPFGTLVYEQYF. J is TRBJ2-7 and V is TRBV7-2; no clear D. Germline lookup yields CDR1 SGHTA and CDR2 FQGNSA. The CDR3 has 16 residues. Trimming took 5 bases from V and 3 from J, leaving 20 bases between them.

This clone was picked up one time. V usage is TRBV24-1 and J usage is TRBJ2-1; the match to TRBD2 covers 11 bases. J gave up 9 bases and V 4 bases, and 13 bases lay outside the gene matches. Germline V gene sequence: CDR1 KGHDR, CDR2 SFDVKD. This CDR3 is built from 17 residues. The CDR3 protein is CATSEGSRLAGGTEQFF. The CDR3 DNA follows: TGTGCCACCAGTGAAGGGAGTCGGCTAGCGGGAGGAACTGAGCAGTTCTTC.

V is TRBV10-3 and J is TRBJ1-2; possible D gene TRBD1, 5 bases. The V gene lost 0 bases and the J gene lost 2 bases, with 10 bases spanning the gap. Germline V gives CDR1 ENHRY, CDR2 SYGVKD. The CDR3 totals 15 residues. The CDR3 loop reads CAISESGAGNYGYTF. The CDR3 region has the DNA TGTGCCATCAGTGAGTCTGGCGCAGGGAACTATGGCTACACCTTC.

This clone was seen repeatedly, ten times or more. The chain combines TRBV19 with TRBJ2-2; unclear D gene. Trimming pared 4 bases from V and 6 bases from J, leaving 12 bases between. The germline V gene has CDR1 LNHDA and CDR2 SQIVND (reference sequence). This CDR3 spans 14 amino acids. The CDR3 nucleotides are TGTGCCAGTAGTACCGCTCTACAGCCCGGGGAGCTGTTTTTT. Translating it yields CASSTALQPGELFF. Full variable domain (rest looked up from reference TRBV19 and TRBJ2-2): DGGITQSPKYLFRKEGQNVTLSCEQNLNHDAMYWYRQDPGQGLRLIYYSQIVNDFQKGDIAEGYSVSREKKESFPLTVTSAQKNPTAFYLCASSTALQPGELFFGEGSRLTVL.

The chain has TRBV7-8 and TRBJ2-1; tentatively, D is TRBD2 (6 bases). The germline V gene has CDR1 SGHVS and CDR2 FQNEAQ. With 5 bases removed from V and 7 bases from J, the gap between germline ends came to 21 bases. This CDR3 is built from 16 residues. The CDR3 region is CASSGLPGGPGNEQFF. CDR3 coding DNA: TGTGCCAGCAGCGGATTACCTGGAGGGCCAGGAAATGAGCAGTTCTTC.

This clone was seen only once. V and J are TRBV6-5 and TRBJ2-7, with no clear D. Germline V gene lookup returns CDR1 MNHEY and CDR2 SVGAGI. The CDR3 is 14 residues long. The germline V and J ends were trimmed by 10 bases and 0 bases, with 16 bases remaining between them. CDR3: CATTAMPSSYEQYF. DNA of the CDR3: TGTGCCACTACGGCGATGCCGAGCTCCTACGAGCAGTACTTC.

The CDR3 here is CASSLYAAETQYF. The CDR3 DNA follows: TGTGCCAGCAGCTTATACGCGGCAGAGACCCAGTACTTC. The V call is TRBV7-2, the J call TRBJ2-5; D gene unclear. This CDR3 contains 13 residues. V lost 2 bases and J 4 bases, leaving 8 bases between the germline ends. CDR1 and CDR2 (germline): SGHTA, FQGNSA.

This chain uses TRBV29-1 with TRBJ2-7; possibly TRBD1 for D (6 bases). CDR1 SQVTM and CDR2 ANQGSEA come from the germline V gene. This CDR3 comprises 16 residues. With 5 bases removed from V and 1 base from J, the gap between germline ends came to 21 bases. In DNA form, the CDR3 reads TGCAGCGTTAAACCGGGACAAGGGCTTGCGTCCTACGAGCAGTACTTC. Amino acids: CSVKPGQGLASYEQYF.

V is TRBV11-3 and J is TRBJ2-1; D tentatively reads TRBD1 or TRBD2 (5 bases each). Germline-derived CDR1 and CDR2 are SGHNT and YENEEA. The V end was cut by 3 bases, the J end by 4 bases, with 7 bases between. CDR3 length: 13 amino acids. The CDR3 loop is CASSLRGYNEQFF. CDR3 in DNA: TGTGCCAGCAGCTTGAGGGGATACAATGAGCAGTTCTTC.

This sequence joins TRBV21-1 and TRBJ1-4. TRBV21-1 counts as a pseudogene. The CDR3 has 15 residues. The CDR3 DNA reads TGTGCCAGCAGCAATAAACCAGGAGTTAATGAAAAACTGTTTTTT. Amino acids: CASSNKPGVNEKLFF.

This clone was seen once. The chain carries TRBV29-1 and TRBJ2-3; 16 positions agree with TRBD2. Germline CDR1 reads SQVTM; CDR2 reads ANQGSEA. V lost 7 bases to trimming and J lost 5 bases; unmatched junction nucleotides: 9. This CDR3 has 16 amino acids. DNA for the CDR3: TGCAGCGCTGAGGGGACTAGCGGGAGGGCCATAGATACGCAGTATTTT. Its protein product is CSAEGTSGRAIDTQYF.

The CDR3 region has the DNA TGTGCCAGCAGTGCTCTGGACAGCGGGCCCCAGCATTTT. Translated, it gives CASSALDSGPQHF. The chain has TRBV2 and TRBJ1-5, with D possibly matching TRBD1 (6 bases). There are 13 residues in the CDR3. CDR1 and CDR2 (germline): SNHLY, FYNNEI. Between the trimmed V and J ends, which lost 4 bases and 9 bases, there was a span of 13 bases.

This chain uses TRBV3-1 (or the pseudogene TRBV3-2) with TRBJ2-3; 7 bases fit TRBD1. V lost 4 bases and J lost 4; bases outside the gene matches: 8. The CDR3 runs to 15 residues. Per the germline V gene, CDR1 is LGHDT and CDR2 is YNNKEL (reference sequence). The DNA for the CDR3 is TGTGCCAGCAGCCTACCAACAGGGGCTGCAGATACGCAGTATTTT. Translation: CASSLPTGAADTQYF.

V is TRBV5-1 and J is TRBJ1-1; 11 bases are a match to TRBD1. Germline assignment: CDR1 SGHRS and CDR2 YFSETQ. The CDR3 has 17 amino acids. V was pared by 2 bases and J by 3 bases, with 9 bases of the junction left unmatched. For the CDR3, the DNA is TGCGCCAGCAGCTTCGGGACAGGGGGAGGGCTGGACACTGAAGCTTTCTTT. Encoded protein: CASSFGTGGGLDTEAFF. Based on the CDR3 plus reference TRBV5-1 and TRBJ1-1, the full variable domain is KAGVTQTPRYLIKTRGQQVTLSCSPISGHRSVSWYQQTPGQGLQFLFEYFSETQRNKGNFPGRFSGRQFSNSRSEMNVSTLELGDSALYLCASSFGTGGGLDTEAFFGQGTRLTVV.

This clone was detected a few times. J is TRBJ2-7 and V is TRBV9; 14 positions agree with TRBD2. V lost 4 bases to trimming and J lost 3 bases; unmatched junction nucleotides: 12. The germline gives CDR1 SGDLS, CDR2 YYNGEE. The CDR3 length is 18 residues. CDR3 sequence: CASSPGTSGRRVGYEQYF. The DNA for the CDR3 is TGTGCCAGCAGCCCAGGGACTAGCGGGAGACGTGTTGGCTACGAGCAGTACTTC.

The chain carries TRBV30 and TRBJ1-1; D is ambiguous. CDR1 is GTSNPN and CDR2 is SVGIG in the germline V gene (reference sequence). V was clipped by 3 bases and J by 5 bases, with 13 bases between them. This CDR3 has 13 amino acids. The CDR3 protein is CAWRQSYGTEAFF. CDR3 nucleotides: TGTGCCTGGAGGCAGTCCTATGGGACTGAAGCTTTCTTT.

This chain uses TRBV9 with TRBJ2-2, with D perhaps matching TRBD2 (6 bases). The length of the CDR3 is 15 residues. The germline gives CDR1 SGDLS, CDR2 YYNGEE. The V gene lost 0 bases and the J gene lost 3 bases, with 9 bases spanning the gap. DNA for the CDR3: TGTGCCAGCAGCGTAGCCAGCGGGTACACCGGGGAGCTGTTTTTT. It encodes CASSVASGYTGELFF.

The chain joins TRBV15 to TRBJ2-1, with D unclear. Trimming shortened V by 3 bases and J by 9 bases, and 12 bases separated the two germline ends. Germline loops: CDR1 LNHNV, CDR2 YYDKDF (reference sequence). The CDR3 has 13 amino acids. In DNA, the CDR3 is TGTGCCACCAGCAGGACTGGGGTTGGTGAGCAGTTCTTC. Translation gives CATSRTGVGEQFF.

This clone was recorded a few times. J is TRBJ2-7 and V is TRBV7-2; 8 nucleotides align to TRBD2. Germline V gene data show CDR1 as SGHTA and CDR2 as FQGNSA. The CDR3 runs 15 residues. Trimming took 5 bases from V and 4 from J; bases not matched to a gene: 10. The CDR3 DNA is TGTGCCAGCAGCCCCCGGGGTAGCGGGGTATACGAGCAGTACTTC. Protein product: CASSPRGSGVYEQYF.

The DNA of the CDR3 is TGCGCCAGCAGCTTGGATGGGGGAAATCAGCCCCAGCATTTT. Amino acids: CASSLDGGNQPQHF. The chain has TRBV5-1 and TRBJ1-5; maybe TRBD1 (5 bases). The V gene's germline CDR1 is SGHRS and CDR2 YFSETQ. The CDR3 extends over 14 amino acids. Trimming took off 0 bases at V and 4 bases at J, with 8 bases between the two ends.

J is TRBJ2-5 and V is TRBV14; TRBD2 agrees at 12 bases. This CDR3 contains 15 residues. The V segment lost 4 bases and the J segment 4 bases; nucleotides outside the gene matches: 4. CDR1 and CDR2 from the germline V gene are SGHDN and FVKESK. The CDR3 coding sequence is TGTGCCAGCAGCCCCCTAGCGGGAGGGAGAGAGACCCAGTACTTC. The encoded protein is CASSPLAGGRETQYF.

The chain employs TRBV5-1 and TRBJ2-7, with TRBD2 matching 12 bases. The CDR3 sequence is 15 residues long. Germline V gene lookup returns CDR1 SGHRS and CDR2 YFSETQ. V lost 3 bases and J lost 4; bases outside the gene matches: 5. This CDR3 is CASSSLAGGRYEQYF. The CDR3 DNA is TGCGCCAGCAGCTCTCTAGCGGGAGGGAGGTACGAGCAGTACTTC.